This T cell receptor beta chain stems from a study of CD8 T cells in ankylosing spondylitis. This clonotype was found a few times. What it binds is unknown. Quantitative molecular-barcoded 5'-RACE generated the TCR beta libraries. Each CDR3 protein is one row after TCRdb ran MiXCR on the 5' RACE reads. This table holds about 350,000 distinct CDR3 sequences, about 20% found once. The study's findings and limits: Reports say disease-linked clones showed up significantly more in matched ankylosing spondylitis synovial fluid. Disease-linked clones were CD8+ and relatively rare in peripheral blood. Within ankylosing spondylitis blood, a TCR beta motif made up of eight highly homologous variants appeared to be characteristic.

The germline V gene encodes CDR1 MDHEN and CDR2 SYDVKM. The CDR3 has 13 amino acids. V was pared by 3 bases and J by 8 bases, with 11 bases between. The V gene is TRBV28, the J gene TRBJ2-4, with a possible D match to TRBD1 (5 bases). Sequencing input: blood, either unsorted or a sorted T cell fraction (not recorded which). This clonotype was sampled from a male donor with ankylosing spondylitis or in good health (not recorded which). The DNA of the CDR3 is TGTGCCAGCAGTTTTGGGCAGGGTTACATTCAGTACTTC. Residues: CASSFGQGYIQYF.